The 32 T cell receptor beta chains below come from one sample, sequenced in a study of stem cell transplantation in POMP-related autoinflammatory disease. This table comes from immunoSEQ multiplex PCR, and its TCRdb copy is limited to in-frame clones, with some not included. The sample lists some 31,000 clones, roughly 88% occurring once. This specimen was CD4+ T cells from PBMCs, taken before stem cell transplantation. Every receptor here comes from a human donor with POMP-related autoinflammation and immune dysregulation (PRAID).

The chain has TRBV19 and TRBJ1-5; TRBD1 agrees at 8 bases. Trimming at V came to 3 bases and at J to 10 bases, leaving 11 bases not matched to a gene. This CDR3 has 15 amino acids. Germline CDR1 reads LNHDA; CDR2 reads SQIVND (reference sequence). Here the CDR3 reads CASSIPTGALSPQHF. The CDR3 bases are TGTGCCAGTAGTATCCCGACAGGGGCCCTCAGCCCCCAGCATTTT.

V and J are TRBV6-5 and TRBJ1-1, with D maybe TRBD1 (5 bases). V was shortened by 0 bases and J by 5 bases, with 13 bases between the two germline ends. Per germline, CDR1 MNHEY and CDR2 SVGAGI. This CDR3 is 15 amino acids long. CDR3 residues: CASSYSIRGGTEAFF. CDR3 nucleotide sequence: TGTGCCAGCAGTTACTCGATACGGGGGGGGACTGAAGCTTTCTTT.

V usage is TRBV27 and J usage is TRBJ2-3; D not certain. With 3 bases removed from V and 4 bases from J, the gap between germline ends came to 8 bases. The CDR3 loop spans 13 amino acids. CDR1 and CDR2 from the germline V gene are MNHEY and SMNVEV (reference sequence). The CDR3 nucleotides are TGTGCCAGCAGTTTCTCCCCGGCAGATACGCAGTATTTT. It specifies CASSFSPADTQYF.

The CDR3 nucleotides read TGTGCCAGCAGTGAAAGCCTTGAAGCTTTCTTT. Encoded protein: CASSESLEAFF. The chain is built from TRBV2 and TRBJ1-1; D gene ambiguous. Germline assignment: CDR1 SNHLY and CDR2 FYNNEI. V gave up 2 bases and J gave up 7 bases, with 5 bases separating them. The CDR3 is 11 residues long.

The chain links TRBV7-2 to TRBJ1-4; a possible D gene is TRBD1 (5 bases). The CDR3 is 10 amino acids. Trimming shortened V by 8 bases and J by 8 bases, and 6 bases separated the two germline ends. CDR1 is SGHTA and CDR2 is FQGNSA in the germline V gene. The CDR3 here is CASAGEKLFF. In DNA, the CDR3 is TGTGCCAGCGCAGGGGAAAAACTGTTTTTT.

The rearrangement links TRBV29-1 to TRBJ2-2; TRBD2 agrees at 9 bases. Trimming at V came to 5 bases and at J to 5 bases, leaving 9 bases not matched to a gene. This CDR3 contains 15 residues. Germline-derived CDR1 and CDR2 are SQVTM and ANQGSEA. DNA of the CDR3: TGCAGCGTTCCTTCTAGCGGGACTTCGACCGGGGAGCTGTTTTTT. This gives the protein CSVPSSGTSTGELFF.

The rearrangement links TRBV7-3 to TRBJ1-2, with 7 bases identical to TRBD1. The CDR3 has 15 amino acids. Germline V gene sequence: CDR1 SGHTA, CDR2 FQGTGA. V shed 1 base and J 3 bases; nucleotides not matched to a gene: 5. The CDR3 region has the DNA TGTGCCAGCAGCTTAAGGCAGGGGGAAGACTATGGCTACACCTTC. It specifies CASSLRQGEDYGYTF.

The rearrangement joins TRBV7-6 to TRBJ2-3, with 10 bases aligning to TRBD2. There are 16 residues in the CDR3. The J segment lost 5 bases and the V segment lost 3 bases, leaving 8 bases of the junction unmatched. The germline CDR1 and CDR2 sequences are SGHVS and FNYEAQ. CDR3 nucleotide sequence: TGTGCCAGCAGCTTCGGAGTAGCGGGAGGCAGAGATACGCAGTATTTT. Translated, it gives CASSFGVAGGRDTQYF.

The CDR3 protein is CASSYSGGGDEQYF. The CDR3 region has the DNA TGTGCCAGCAGTTACTCTGGCGGGGGTGACGAGCAGTACTTC. V and J are TRBV6-5 and TRBJ2-7, with TRBD2 matching over 7 bases. The V gene end was trimmed by 0 bases and the J gene end by 5 bases; junction bases not matched to a gene: 4. Germline CDR1 MNHEY, CDR2 SVGAGI. The CDR3 runs to 14 residues.

The chain carries TRBV15 and TRBJ1-3, with D tentatively TRBD1 (5 bases). With 1 base removed from V and 0 bases from J, the gap between germline ends came to 13 bases. CDR3 length: 17 amino acids. CDR1 is LNHNV, CDR2 YYDKDF, per germline (reference sequence). CDR3 residues: CATSRVSGVHSGNTIYF. The CDR3 bases are TGTGCCACCAGCAGAGTTTCGGGGGTTCACTCTGGAAACACCATATATTTT.

This rearrangement joins TRBV6-5 to TRBJ2-3; D unresolved. CDR3 length: 14 residues. Germline lookup yields CDR1 MNHEY and CDR2 SVGAGI. V gave up 0 bases and J gave up 5 bases, with 9 bases separating them. The CDR3 region has the DNA TGTGCCAGCAGTTACTCGGATCTAAGAGATACGCAGTATTTT. This codes for CASSYSDLRDTQYF.

The chain employs TRBV7-9 and TRBJ2-3; D remains unclear. Germline values: CDR1 SEHNR, CDR2 FQNEAQ (reference sequence). There are 11 residues in the CDR3. The V gene lost 1 base and the J gene lost 11 bases, with 7 bases spanning the gap. The CDR3 here is CASSLVVGQYF. The DNA for the CDR3 is TGTGCCAGCAGCTTAGTCGTTGGGCAGTATTTT. Based on the CDR3 plus reference TRBV7-9 and TRBJ2-3, the full variable domain is DTGVSQNPRHKITKRGQNVTFRCDPISEHNRLYWYRQTLGQGPEFLTYFQNEAQLEKSRLLSDRFSAERPKGSFSTLEIQRTEQGDSAMYLCASSLVVGQYFGPGTRLTVL.

The V call is TRBV7-8, the J call TRBJ2-7; D is unresolved. Trimming left V 1 base short and J 6 bases short, with 4 bases between. The CDR3 consists of 11 residues. Germline V gene lookup returns CDR1 SGHVS and CDR2 FQNEAQ. The CDR3 DNA reads as TGTGCCAGCAGCTTAGACTCCGAGCAGTACTTC. Its translation: CASSLDSEQYF.

The rearrangement links TRBV6-5 to TRBJ2-3; weak D call: TRBD2 (6 bases). The CDR3 is 16 amino acids. Germline V gene sequence: CDR1 MNHEY, CDR2 SVGAGI. V lost 0 bases, J lost 6 bases, and 16 bases lay in between. The CDR3 protein is CASSYSGWQGLDTQYF. CDR3 DNA sequence: TGTGCCAGCAGTTACTCGGGGTGGCAGGGACTCGATACGCAGTATTTT.

V and J are TRBV6-5 and TRBJ2-5; D uncertain. Near its end, the DNA agrees better with TRBJ2-7, so the J call may be wrong. Germline assignment: CDR1 MNHEY and CDR2 SVGAGI. The CDR3 contains 14 residues. CDR3 sequence (DNA): TGTGCCAGCAGTTACTCGAAGGGTTCCTACGAGCAGTACTTC. As protein: CASSYSKGSYEQYF.

CDR3 bases: TGTGCCAGCAGTGAAGCAGGGAATCTATTAGGCTACACCTTC. Its protein product is CASSEAGNLLGYTF. The chain links TRBV6-1 to TRBJ1-2; D is unresolved. Per germline, CDR1 MNHNS and CDR2 SASEGT. Between the trimmed V and J ends, which lost 0 bases and 8 bases, there was a span of 13 bases. The CDR3 is 14 amino acids.

This chain's CDR3 is CASSLKGVPGSQFSSGNTIYF. For the CDR3, the DNA is TGTGCCAGCAGCTTAAAGGGGGTACCAGGGTCCCAGTTTAGCTCTGGAAACACCATATATTTT. V is TRBV7-3 and J is TRBJ1-3, with D possibly being TRBD1 (6 bases). The V and J ends lost 1 base and 0 bases respectively, with 25 bases between them. The CDR3 covers 21 residues. Germline values: CDR1 SGHTA, CDR2 FQGTGA.

The chain recombines TRBV5-1 with TRBJ2-5, with 7 bases identical to TRBD2. This CDR3 has 14 residues. Trimming removed 0 bases from V and 5 bases from J; junction bases left unmatched: 4. CDR1 is SGHRS, CDR2 YFSETQ, per germline. DNA of the CDR3: TGCGCCAGCAGCTTGGCTGGGGGGGTCGAGACCCAGTACTTC. Residues: CASSLAGGVETQYF.

This chain uses TRBV6-5 with TRBJ2-1; D is undetermined. V shed 2 bases and J shed 0 bases, with 8 bases lying between them. In germline, CDR1 is MNHEY, CDR2 SVGAGI. The CDR3 spans 15 residues. CDR3 bases: TGTGCCAGCAGTTACCTAGATGCCTCCTACAATGAGCAGTTCTTC. Protein: CASSYLDASYNEQFF.

The chain carries TRBV4-1 and TRBJ2-7; D not certain. V was trimmed by 0 bases and J by 0 bases, leaving 9 bases between them. Germline V CDR1 and CDR2: MGHRA, YSYEKL. The CDR3 is 15 residues long. As DNA, the CDR3 is TGCGCCAGCAGCCAAGATCCCGCAGACTCCTACGAGCAGTACTTC. Its protein is CASSQDPADSYEQYF.

DNA for the CDR3: TGTGCCAGCTCACCCCCGGACCAGCCCCAGCATTTT. As protein: CASSPPDQPQHF. The rearrangement uses TRBV18 and TRBJ1-5; no definite D call. CDR3 length: 12 residues. V gave up 3 bases and J gave up 7 bases, with 7 bases separating them. Germline CDR1 is KGHSH and CDR2 is LQKENI.

This chain uses TRBV2 with TRBJ2-7; TRBD1 or TRBD2 may be the D gene (5 bases each). Trimming took off 6 bases at V and 3 bases at J, with 18 bases between the two ends. Germline CDR1 reads SNHLY; CDR2 reads FYNNEI. The CDR3 is 15 amino acids. DNA of the CDR3: TGTGCCAGCAGCGACTGGGACGCCACGGACTACGAGCAGTACTTC. Residues: CASSDWDATDYEQYF.

The chain has TRBV5-1 and TRBJ2-5, with 8 bases matching TRBD2. The ends lost 0 bases at V and 7 bases at J; junction bases unmatched: 8. Germline V gives CDR1 SGHRS, CDR2 YFSETQ. The CDR3 length is 15 residues. The CDR3: CASSLGGLGGSTQYF. CDR3 nucleotide sequence: TGCGCCAGCAGCTTGGGGGGACTAGGGGGATCGACCCAGTACTTC.

This chain connects TRBV5-1 to TRBJ2-3; 11 bases agree with TRBD2. Germline V CDR1 and CDR2: SGHRS, YFSETQ. The CDR3 loop spans 16 amino acids. V lost 3 bases and J lost 0; bases outside the gene matches: 3. CDR3 nucleotides: TGCGCCAGCAGCTCCCGACTAGCGGGGAGCACAGATACGCAGTATTTT. Encoded protein: CASSSRLAGSTDTQYF. Full variable domain (remainder filled in from reference TRBV5-1 and TRBJ2-3): KAGVTQTPRYLIKTRGQQVTLSCSPISGHRSVSWYQQTPGQGLQFLFEYFSETQRNKGNFPGRFSGRQFSNSRSEMNVSTLELGDSALYLCASSSRLAGSTDTQYFGPGTRLTVL.

This clone appeared a single time. This rearrangement joins TRBV15 to TRBJ2-3; perhaps TRBD2 as D (6 bases). Trimming removed 6 bases from V and 1 base from J, with 11 bases in between. Germline CDR1 LNHNV, CDR2 YYDKDF (reference sequence). This CDR3 comprises 14 residues. The CDR3: CATSNGGGTDTQYF. Here the CDR3 DNA reads TGTGCCACCAGTAACGGAGGGGGCACAGATACGCAGTATTTT.

This chain connects TRBV6-6 to TRBJ2-5, with D uncertain. Germline loops: CDR1 MNHNY, CDR2 SVGAGI (reference sequence). Trimming took 0 bases from V and 0 from J, leaving 5 bases between them. There are 14 residues in the CDR3. The CDR3 region has the DNA TGTGCCAGCAGTTACTCGCTGAACCAAGAGACCCAGTACTTC. Residues: CASSYSLNQETQYF.

The gene calls are TRBV5-1 and TRBJ2-1; TRBD1 aligns across 10 bases. CDR3 length equals 17 residues. The germline CDR1 and CDR2 sequences are SGHRS and YFSETQ. The V segment lost 0 bases and the J segment 7 bases; nucleotides outside the gene matches: 10. CDR3 nucleotides: TGCGCCAGCAGCTTGGAAGGGCCGGGACAGGGGTGGAATGAGCAGTTCTTC. Its translation: CASSLEGPGQGWNEQFF.

The count of this clone is one. This sequence joins TRBV5-1 and TRBJ2-1; 7 positions match TRBD2. Germline V lookup: CDR1 SGHRS, CDR2 YFSETQ. Trimming at V came to 4 bases and at J to 2 bases, leaving 6 bases not matched to a gene. The CDR3 covers 15 residues. CDR3 sequence (DNA): TGCGCCAGCAGCCCCGTCGGGAGGACCTACAATGAGCAGTTCTTC. It translates to CASSPVGRTYNEQFF.

V is TRBV5-4 and J is TRBJ2-7, with D perhaps matching TRBD1 (7 bases). Germline loops: CDR1 SGHNT, CDR2 YYREEE (reference sequence). The CDR3 is 15 amino acids. Trimming stripped 4 bases from V and 5 bases from J, with 19 bases between. The CDR3 DNA sequence: TGTGCCAGCAGCGCCTACCAGGGGGGCTTTGACGAGCAGTACTTC. Amino acids: CASSAYQGGFDEQYF.

The CDR3, as DNA: TGTGCCAGCAGCTTGTTGGGCACAGATACGCAGTATTTT. Its translation is CASSLLGTDTQYF. V usage is TRBV5-5 and J usage is TRBJ2-3; D gene uncertain. The ends were cut back, 1 base at V and 1 base at J, with 4 bases in the middle. The CDR3 covers 13 residues. CDR1 and CDR2 (germline): SGHKS, YYEKEE (reference sequence).

The chain links TRBV6-6 to TRBJ1-6; D unresolved. The CDR3 totals 12 residues. CDR1 and CDR2 from the germline V gene are MNHNY and SVGAGI (reference sequence). V was pared by 4 bases and J by 10 bases, with 8 bases between. The CDR3 is CASSWGGSPLHF. CDR3 bases: TGTGCCAGCAGTTGGGGTGGCTCACCCCTCCACTTT.

CDR3 region: CASSLWGSHRADEQYF. The CDR3 coding sequence is TGCGCCAGCAGCTTGTGGGGCTCTCACAGGGCCGACGAGCAGTACTTC. The chain uses TRBV5-1 and TRBJ2-7, with a possible D match to TRBD1 (6 bases). Germline V gene data show CDR1 as SGHRS and CDR2 as YFSETQ. V lost 1 base to trimming and J lost 5 bases, with 19 bases between them. The CDR3 runs 16 residues.